The clone carrying this T cell receptor (beta chain) appeared a few times. Its specificity is not known. Sequencing of TCR beta drew on CD8+ and CD4+ T cells from blood. The data originate from a study of CD8 T cells in Susac syndrome. Overall study findings and caveats: The study's TCR sequencing and HLA analysis drew on a certain number of individuals. That number was acknowledged as relatively small.

Reverse transcription used about 0.45 to 1 ug RNA and random hexamers. The amplification used immunoSEQ multiplex PCR on TCR beta CDR3; it spanned 54 Vbeta and 13 Jbeta. MiXCR, run by TCRdb on the immunoSEQ multiplex PCR reads, gives a single entry per CDR3 protein. The data hold 150,000 to 200,000 distinct CDR3 sequences, with around 94% observed a single time. The sample consisted of CD4+ T cells from PBMCs. The TCR sequence derives from a human donor in good health.

The CDR3 coding sequence is TGTGCCAGCAGCTTGCCCAGCCAAGAGACCCAGTACTTC. As protein: CASSLPSQETQYF. The rearrangement joins TRBV5-4 to TRBJ2-5; D is unresolved. CDR3 length: 13 residues. The V gene's germline CDR1 is SGHNT and CDR2 YYREEE (reference sequence). Trimming shortened V by 1 base and J by 1 base, and 5 bases separated the two germline ends.